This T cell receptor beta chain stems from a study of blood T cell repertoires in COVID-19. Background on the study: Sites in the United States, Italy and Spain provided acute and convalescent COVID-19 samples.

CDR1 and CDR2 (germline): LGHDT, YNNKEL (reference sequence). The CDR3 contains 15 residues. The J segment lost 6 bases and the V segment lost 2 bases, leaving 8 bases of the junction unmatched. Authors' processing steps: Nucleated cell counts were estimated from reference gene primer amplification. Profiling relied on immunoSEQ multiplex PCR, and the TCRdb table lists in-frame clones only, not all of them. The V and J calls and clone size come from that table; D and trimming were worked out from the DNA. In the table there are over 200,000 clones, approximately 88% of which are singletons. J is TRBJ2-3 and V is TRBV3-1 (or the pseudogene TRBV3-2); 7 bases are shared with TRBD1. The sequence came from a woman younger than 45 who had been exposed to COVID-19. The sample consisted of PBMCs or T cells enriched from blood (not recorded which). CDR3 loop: CASSQSRQGADTQYF. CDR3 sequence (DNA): TGTGCCAGCAGCCAATCCCGACAGGGTGCGGATACGCAGTATTTT.